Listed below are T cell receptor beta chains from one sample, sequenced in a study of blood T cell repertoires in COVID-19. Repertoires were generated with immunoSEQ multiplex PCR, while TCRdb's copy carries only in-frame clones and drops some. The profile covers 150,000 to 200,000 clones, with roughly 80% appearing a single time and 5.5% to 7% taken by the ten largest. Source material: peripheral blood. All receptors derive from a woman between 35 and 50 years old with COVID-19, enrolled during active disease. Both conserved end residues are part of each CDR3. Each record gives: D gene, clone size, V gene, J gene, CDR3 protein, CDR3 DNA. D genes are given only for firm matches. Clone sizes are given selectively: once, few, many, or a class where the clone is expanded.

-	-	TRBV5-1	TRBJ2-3	CASTSYSTDTQYF	TGCGCCAGCACCTCCTATAGCACAGATACGCAGTATTTT
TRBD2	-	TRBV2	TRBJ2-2	CASCRLAGGADTGELFF	TGTGCCAGCTGTAGACTAGCGGGAGGAGCGGACACCGGGGAGCTGTTTTTT
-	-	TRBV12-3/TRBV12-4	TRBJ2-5	CASSPLRRETQYF	TGTGCCAGCAGCCCCCTGAGGCGGGAGACCCAGTACTTC
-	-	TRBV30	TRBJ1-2	CAWSSPHRVGHSGYTF	TGTGCCTGGAGTTCCCCTCACAGGGTTGGGCACAGTGGCTACACCTTC
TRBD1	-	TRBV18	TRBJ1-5	CASSPGQVDQPQHF	TGTGCCAGCTCACCGGGACAGGTTGATCAGCCCCAGCATTTT
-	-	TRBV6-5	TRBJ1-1	CASSLNRADTEAFF	TGTGCCAGCAGTTTAAACAGGGCCGACACTGAAGCTTTCTTT
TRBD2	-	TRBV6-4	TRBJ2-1	CATKTSGGADEQFF	TGTGCCACCAAGACTAGCGGGGGGGCCGATGAGCAGTTCTTC
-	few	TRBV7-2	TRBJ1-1	CASSFWDSGNEAFF	TGTGCCAGCAGCTTCTGGGACTCTGGTAATGAAGCTTTCTTT
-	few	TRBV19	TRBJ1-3	CASSLSLGGLLSGNTIYF	TGTGCCAGTAGCCTCTCTCTGGGAGGGCTTCTCTCTGGAAACACCATATATTTT
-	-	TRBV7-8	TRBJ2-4	CASSLRGWDIQYF	TGTGCCAGCAGCTTAAGGGGGTGGGACATTCAGTACTTC
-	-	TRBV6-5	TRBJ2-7	CAAFRGDYEQYF	TGTGCCGCCTTCAGGGGGGACTACGAGCAGTACTTC
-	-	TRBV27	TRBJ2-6	CASSDSSGANVLTF	TGTGCCAGCAGTGACTCCTCTGGGGCCAACGTCCTGACTTTC
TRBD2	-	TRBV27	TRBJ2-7	CASSSLAGLAHEQYF	TGTGCCAGCAGTTCCCTAGCGGGACTCGCCCACGAGCAGTACTTC
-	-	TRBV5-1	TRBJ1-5	CASSFEGMRGQPQHF	TGCGCCAGCAGCTTTGAGGGAATGCGTGGACAGCCCCAGCATTTT
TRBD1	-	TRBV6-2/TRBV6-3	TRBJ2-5	CASSPTGPPETQYF	TGTGCCAGCAGTCCGACAGGGCCCCCGGAGACCCAGTACTTC
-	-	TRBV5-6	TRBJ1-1	CASSLARGGPVNTEAFF	TGTGCCAGCAGCTTGGCTCGGGGGGGACCCGTGAACACTGAAGCTTTCTTT
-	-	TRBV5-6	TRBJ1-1	CASSSWAGTEAFF	TGTGCCAGCAGCTCTTGGGCAGGGACTGAAGCTTTCTTT
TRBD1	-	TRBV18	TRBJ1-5	CASSPPGQGEQPQHF	TGTGCCAGCTCACCTCCGGGACAGGGCGAGCAGCCCCAGCATTTT
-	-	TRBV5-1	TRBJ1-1	CASSVGGAMNTEAFF	TGCGCCAGCAGCGTTGGGGGGGCGATGAACACTGAAGCTTTCTTT
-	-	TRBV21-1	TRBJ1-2	CASRGFRSGTLLNYGYTF	TGTGCCAGCAGGGGGTTTAGATCGGGGACTCTACTGAACTATGGCTACACCTTC
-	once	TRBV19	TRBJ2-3	CASSLPPSDTQYF	TGTGCCAGTAGCCTCCCCCCGTCAGATACGCAGTATTTT
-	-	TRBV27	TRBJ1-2	CASSSTRTSRVNGYTF	TGTGCCAGCAGTTCAACACGGACATCTAGGGTTAATGGCTACACCTTC
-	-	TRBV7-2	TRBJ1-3	CASSLSGGSGNTIYF	TGTGCCAGCAGCTTATCCGGGGGAAGTGGAAACACCATATATTTT
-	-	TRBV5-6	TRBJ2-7	CASSLGRVLRPYEQYF	TGTGCCAGCAGCTTGGGCAGGGTCCTTCGACCCTACGAGCAGTACTTC
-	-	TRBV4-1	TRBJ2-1	CASSHLTGYNEQFF	TGCGCCAGCAGCCATCTGACAGGTTACAATGAGCAGTTCTTC
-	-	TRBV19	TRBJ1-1	CASADSPNTEAFF	TGTGCCAGTGCCGACAGCCCTAACACTGAAGCTTTCTTT
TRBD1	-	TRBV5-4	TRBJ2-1	CASSPDRGFNEQFF	TGTGCCAGCAGCCCCGACAGGGGGTTCAATGAGCAGTTCTTC
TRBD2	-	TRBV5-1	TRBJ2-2	CASSLGYLRGYTGELFF	TGCGCCAGCAGCTTGGGCTATTTGCGGGGGTACACCGGGGAGCTGTTTTTT
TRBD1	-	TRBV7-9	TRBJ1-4	CASSSDRGYEKLFF	TGTGCCAGCAGCTCGGACAGGGGATATGAAAAACTGTTTTTT
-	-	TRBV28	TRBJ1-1	CASSLNGVGNTEAFF	TGTGCCAGCAGTTTGAACGGGGTAGGGAACACTGAAGCTTTCTTT
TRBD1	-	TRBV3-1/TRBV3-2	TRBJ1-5	CASSQDPTGGWYSNQPQHF	TGTGCCAGCAGCCAAGATCCCACAGGGGGTTGGTATAGCAATCAGCCCCAGCATTTT
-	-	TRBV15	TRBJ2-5	CATSRKAYGGQETQYF	TGTGCCACCAGCAGGAAAGCATACGGGGGGCAGGAGACCCAGTACTTC
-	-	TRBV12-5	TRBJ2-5	CASGLAVRMETQYF	TGTGCTAGTGGTTTAGCCGTCCGTATGGAGACCCAGTACTTC
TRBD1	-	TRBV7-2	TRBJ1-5	CASSLTGQANQPQHF	TGTGCCAGCAGCTTAACGGGACAGGCAAATCAGCCCCAGCATTTT
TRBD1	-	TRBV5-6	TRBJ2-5	CASSGQGAGETQYF	TGTGCCAGCAGTGGACAGGGGGCGGGAGAGACCCAGTACTTC
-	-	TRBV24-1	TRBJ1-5	CATSDPIGPQHF	TGTGCCACCAGTGATCCTATTGGGCCCCAGCATTTT
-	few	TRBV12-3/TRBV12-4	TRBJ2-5	CASSPAGPGTQYF	TGTGCCAGCAGCCCTGCGGGTCCGGGGACCCAGTACTTC
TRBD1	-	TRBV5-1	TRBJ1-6	CASSPQGNNSPLHF	TGCGCCAGCAGCCCACAGGGGAATAATTCACCCCTCCACTTT
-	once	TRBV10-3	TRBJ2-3	CASRDSMTDTQYF	TGTGCCAGCCGGGACTCCATGACAGATACGCAGTATTTT
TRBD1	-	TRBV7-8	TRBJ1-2	CASSLDSGTGGYGYTF	TGTGCCAGCAGCTTAGACTCGGGGACAGGGGGCTATGGCTACACCTTC
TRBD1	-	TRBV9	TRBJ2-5	CASSVEGQAWGTQYF	TGTGCCAGCAGCGTAGAGGGACAGGCCTGGGGGACCCAGTACTTC
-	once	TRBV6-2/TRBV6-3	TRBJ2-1	CASSYVGEGGNEQFF	TGTGCCAGCAGTTACGTGGGGGAAGGGGGCAATGAGCAGTTCTTC
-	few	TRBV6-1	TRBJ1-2	CASSEGQGVYTF	TGTGCCAGCAGTGAAGGCCAGGGTGTCTACACCTTC
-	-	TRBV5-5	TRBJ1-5	CASSFGVGSGNQPQHF	TGTGCCAGCAGCTTCGGGGTGGGAAGTGGCAATCAGCCCCAGCATTTT
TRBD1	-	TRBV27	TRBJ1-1	CASSPQGANTEAFF	TGTGCCAGCAGTCCTCAGGGGGCGAACACTGAAGCTTTCTTT
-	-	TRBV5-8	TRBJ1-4	CASSLGSVTTNEKLFF	TGTGCCAGCAGCTTAGGGAGCGTTACAACTAATGAAAAACTGTTTTTT
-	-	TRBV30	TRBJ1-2	CAWSFGQMYGYTF	TGTGCCTGGAGTTTCGGACAGATGTATGGCTACACCTTC
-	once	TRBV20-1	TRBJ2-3	CSASWAGTDTQYF	TGCAGTGCTAGTTGGGCCGGCACAGATACGCAGTATTTT
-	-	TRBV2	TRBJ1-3	CASKAGGNTIYF	TGTGCCAGCAAAGCCGGGGGAAACACCATATATTTT
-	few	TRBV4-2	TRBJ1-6	CASSQELRANSPLHF	TGTGCCAGCAGCCAAGAGCTGCGGGCAAATTCACCCCTCCACTTT
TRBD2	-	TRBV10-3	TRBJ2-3	CAISEGLAGDTQYF	TGTGCCATCAGTGAGGGACTAGCGGGAGATACGCAGTATTTT
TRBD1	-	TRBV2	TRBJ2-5	CASSGQGQETQYF	TGTGCCAGCAGTGGACAGGGACAAGAGACCCAGTACTTC
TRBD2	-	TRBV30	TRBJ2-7	CAWEMTSVSSYEQYF	TGTGCCTGGGAGATGACTAGCGTAAGCTCCTACGAGCAGTACTTC